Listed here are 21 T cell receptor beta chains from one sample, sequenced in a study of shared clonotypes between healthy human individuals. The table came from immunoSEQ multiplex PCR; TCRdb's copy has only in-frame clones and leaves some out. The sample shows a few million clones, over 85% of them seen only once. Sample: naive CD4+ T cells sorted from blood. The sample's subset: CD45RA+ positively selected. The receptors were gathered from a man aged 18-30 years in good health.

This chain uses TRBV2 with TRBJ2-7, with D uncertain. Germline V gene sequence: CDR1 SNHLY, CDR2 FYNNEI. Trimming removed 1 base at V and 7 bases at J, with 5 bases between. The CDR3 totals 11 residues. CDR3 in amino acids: CASSEVWEQYF. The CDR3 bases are TGTGCCAGCAGTGAAGTTTGGGAGCAGTACTTC.

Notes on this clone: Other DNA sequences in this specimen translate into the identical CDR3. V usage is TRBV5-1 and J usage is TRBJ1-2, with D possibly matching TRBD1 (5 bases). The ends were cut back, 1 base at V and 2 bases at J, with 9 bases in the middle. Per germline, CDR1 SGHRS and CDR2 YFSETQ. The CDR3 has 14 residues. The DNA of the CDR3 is TGCGCCAGCAGCTTGAGTCAGGGAAACTATGGCTACACCTTC. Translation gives CASSLSQGNYGYTF.

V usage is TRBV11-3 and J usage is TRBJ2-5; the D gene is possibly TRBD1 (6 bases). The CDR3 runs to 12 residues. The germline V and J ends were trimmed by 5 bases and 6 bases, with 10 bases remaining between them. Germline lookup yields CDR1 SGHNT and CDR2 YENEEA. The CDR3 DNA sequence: TGTGCCAGCAGCCAAGACAGGAAGACCCAGTACTTC. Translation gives CASSQDRKTQYF.

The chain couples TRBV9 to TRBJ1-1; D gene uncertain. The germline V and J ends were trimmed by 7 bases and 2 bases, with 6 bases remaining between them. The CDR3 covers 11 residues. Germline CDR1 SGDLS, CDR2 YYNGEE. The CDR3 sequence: CASGSNTEAFF. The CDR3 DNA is TGTGCCAGCGGATCAAACACTGAAGCTTTCTTT.

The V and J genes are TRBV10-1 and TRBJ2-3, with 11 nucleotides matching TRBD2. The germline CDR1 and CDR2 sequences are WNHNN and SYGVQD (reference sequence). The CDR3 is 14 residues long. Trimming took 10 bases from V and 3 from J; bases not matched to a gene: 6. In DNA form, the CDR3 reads TGCGCCACTTCTAGCGGGGGGACGACAGATACGCAGTATTTT. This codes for CATSSGGTTDTQYF.

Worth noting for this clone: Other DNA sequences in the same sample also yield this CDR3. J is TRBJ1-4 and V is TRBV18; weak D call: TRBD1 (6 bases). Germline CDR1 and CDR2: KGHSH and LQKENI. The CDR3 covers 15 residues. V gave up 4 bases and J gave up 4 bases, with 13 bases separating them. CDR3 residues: CASSLTGASNEKLFF. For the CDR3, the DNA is TGTGCCAGCTCACTGACGGGGGCCAGTAATGAAAAACTGTTTTTT.

Here the CDR3 DNA reads TGTGCCACCAGCAGGGGACTAGCGGGAGAATTCGAGACCCAGTACTTC. It translates to CATSRGLAGEFETQYF. The V call is TRBV15, the J call TRBJ2-5; 14 bases are shared with TRBD2. V shed 3 bases, J shed 5 bases, and the junction held 5 bases outside the gene matches. The CDR3 length is 16 residues. Germline values: CDR1 LNHNV, CDR2 YYDKDF (reference sequence).

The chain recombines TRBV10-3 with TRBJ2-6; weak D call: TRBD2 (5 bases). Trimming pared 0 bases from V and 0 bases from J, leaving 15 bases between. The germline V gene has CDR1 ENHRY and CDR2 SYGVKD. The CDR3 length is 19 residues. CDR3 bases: TGTGCCATCAGTGAGTCAAGGAGTAGCGTAAGCTCTGGGGCCAACGTCCTGACTTTC. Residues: CAISESRSSVSSGANVLTF.

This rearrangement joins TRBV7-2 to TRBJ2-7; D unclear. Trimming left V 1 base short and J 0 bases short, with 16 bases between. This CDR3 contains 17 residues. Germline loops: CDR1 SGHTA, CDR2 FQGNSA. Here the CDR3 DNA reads TGTGCCAGCAGCTTAGGAATAGGCCGTGCCCCCTCCTACGAGCAGTACTTC. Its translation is CASSLGIGRAPSYEQYF.

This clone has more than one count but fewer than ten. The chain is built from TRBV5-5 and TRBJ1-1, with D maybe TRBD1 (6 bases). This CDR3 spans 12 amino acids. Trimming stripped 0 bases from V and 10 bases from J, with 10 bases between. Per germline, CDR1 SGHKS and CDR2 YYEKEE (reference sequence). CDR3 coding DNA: TGTGCCAGCAGCTTGGAGGACAGCCGAGCTTTCTTT. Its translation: CASSLEDSRAFF.

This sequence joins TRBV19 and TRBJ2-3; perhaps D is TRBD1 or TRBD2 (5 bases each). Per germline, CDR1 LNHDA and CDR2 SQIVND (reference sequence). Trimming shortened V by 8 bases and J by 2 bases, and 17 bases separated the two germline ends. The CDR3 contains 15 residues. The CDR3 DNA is TGTGCCAGTTCACCCGGGGCAGGGTACACAGATACGCAGTATTTT. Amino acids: CASSPGAGYTDTQYF.

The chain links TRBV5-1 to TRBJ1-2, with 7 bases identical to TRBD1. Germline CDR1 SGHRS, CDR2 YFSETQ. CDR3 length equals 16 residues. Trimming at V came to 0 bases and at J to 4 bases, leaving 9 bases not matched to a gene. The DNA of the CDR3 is TGCGCCAGCAGCTTGGCCTTAGAGACAGGGATCTATGGCTACACCTTC. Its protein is CASSLALETGIYGYTF.

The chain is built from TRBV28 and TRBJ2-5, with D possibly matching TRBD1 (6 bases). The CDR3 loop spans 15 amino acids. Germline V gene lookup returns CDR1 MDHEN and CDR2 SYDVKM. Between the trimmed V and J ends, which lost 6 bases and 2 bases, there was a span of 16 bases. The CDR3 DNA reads TGTGCCAGCAGCCCCGCCGGGACAAAACAAGAGACCCAGTACTTC. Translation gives CASSPAGTKQETQYF.

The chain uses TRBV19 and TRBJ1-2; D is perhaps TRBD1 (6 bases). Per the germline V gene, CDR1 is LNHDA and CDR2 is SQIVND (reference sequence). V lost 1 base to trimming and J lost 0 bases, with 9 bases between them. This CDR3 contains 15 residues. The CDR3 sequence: CASSIVQGTNYGYTF. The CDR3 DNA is TGTGCCAGTAGTATAGTCCAGGGGACTAACTATGGCTACACCTTC.

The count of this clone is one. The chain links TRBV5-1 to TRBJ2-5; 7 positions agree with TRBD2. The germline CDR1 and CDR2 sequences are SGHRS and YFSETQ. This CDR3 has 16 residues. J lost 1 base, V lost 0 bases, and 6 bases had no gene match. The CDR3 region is CASSLGPGLTQETQYF. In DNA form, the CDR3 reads TGCGCCAGCAGCTTGGGGCCGGGACTAACCCAAGAGACCCAGTACTTC.

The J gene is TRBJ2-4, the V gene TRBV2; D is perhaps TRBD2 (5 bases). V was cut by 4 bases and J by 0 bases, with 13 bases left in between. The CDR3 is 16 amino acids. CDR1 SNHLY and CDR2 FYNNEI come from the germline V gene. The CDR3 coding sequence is TGTGCCAGCAGTGGAGGGAGAGATCTAGCCAAAAACATTCAGTACTTC. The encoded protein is CASSGGRDLAKNIQYF.

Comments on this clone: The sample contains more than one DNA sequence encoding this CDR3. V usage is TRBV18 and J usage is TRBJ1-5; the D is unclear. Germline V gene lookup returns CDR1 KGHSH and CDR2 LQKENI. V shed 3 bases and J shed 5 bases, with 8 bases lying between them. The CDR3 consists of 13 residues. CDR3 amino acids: CASSPGVDQPQHF. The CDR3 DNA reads TGTGCCAGCTCACCCGGCGTCGATCAGCCCCAGCATTTT.

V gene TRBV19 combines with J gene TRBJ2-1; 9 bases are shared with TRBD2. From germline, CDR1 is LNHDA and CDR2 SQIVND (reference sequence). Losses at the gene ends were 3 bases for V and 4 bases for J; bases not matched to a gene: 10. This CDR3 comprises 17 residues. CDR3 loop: CASSIPHSGGYYNEQFF. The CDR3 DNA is TGTGCCAGTAGTATTCCTCATAGCGGGGGTTATTACAATGAGCAGTTCTTC.

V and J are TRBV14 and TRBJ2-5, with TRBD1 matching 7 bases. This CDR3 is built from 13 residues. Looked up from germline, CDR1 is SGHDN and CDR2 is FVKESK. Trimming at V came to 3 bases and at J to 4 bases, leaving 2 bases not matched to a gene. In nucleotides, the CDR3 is TGTGCCAGCAGCCATAGACAGGGAGAGACCCAGTACTTC. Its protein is CASSHRQGETQYF.

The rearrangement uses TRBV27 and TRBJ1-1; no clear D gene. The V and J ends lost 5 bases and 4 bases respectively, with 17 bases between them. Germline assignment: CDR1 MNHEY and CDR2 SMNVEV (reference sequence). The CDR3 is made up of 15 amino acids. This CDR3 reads CASSLRGDGTTEAFF. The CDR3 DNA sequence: TGTGCCAGCAGTCTCCGCGGGGATGGTACCACTGAAGCTTTCTTT.

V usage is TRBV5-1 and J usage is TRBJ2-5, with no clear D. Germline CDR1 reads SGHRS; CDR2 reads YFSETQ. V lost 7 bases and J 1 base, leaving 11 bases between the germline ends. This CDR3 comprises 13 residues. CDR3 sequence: CASAPGSQETQYF. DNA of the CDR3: TGCGCCAGCGCTCCGGGCAGCCAAGAGACCCAGTACTTC.